Shown below are 24 T cell receptor beta chains from a single sample sequenced in a study of early T cells in non-severe SARS-CoV-2 infection. TCRdb called the 5' RACE reads again in MiXCR, with one record for every CDR3 protein. The sample has more than 35,000 distinct CDR3 sequences, 4.5% to 7.5% seen once. The material sequenced was whole blood. The receptor source for this set is an adult who was a healthcare worker with PCR-confirmed SARS-CoV-2 infection or an uninfected control (not recorded which).

This clonotype came up many times. The chain links TRBV6-1 to TRBJ2-7, with 7 bases fitting TRBD2. The germline V gene encodes CDR1 MNHNS and CDR2 SASEGT. V dropped 7 bases and J dropped 3; count of bases not matched to a gene: 3. The length of the CDR3 is 12 residues. CDR3: CASNGGYYEQYF. The CDR3 nucleotides are TGTGCCAGCAACGGGGGGTACTACGAGCAGTACTTC.

This clonotype was detected many times. The chain uses TRBV25-1 and TRBJ2-7; the D gene is possibly TRBD2 (6 bases). Germline-derived CDR1 and CDR2 are MGHDK and SYGVNS. Trimming took off 6 bases at V and 3 bases at J, with 21 bases between the two ends. The CDR3 runs 16 residues. CDR3 DNA sequence: TGTGCCAGCAGGAACCTTGGCGGGGAAGAAAGCTACGAGCAGTACTTC. Translated, it gives CASRNLGGEESYEQYF.

V usage is TRBV20-1 and J usage is TRBJ2-3; D possibly corresponds to TRBD2 (7 bases). Germline V gene data show CDR1 as DFQATT and CDR2 as SNEGSKA (reference sequence). There are 14 residues in the CDR3. Trimming took off 1 base at V and 4 bases at J, with 12 bases between the two ends. Here the CDR3 reads CSARVRGGSDTQYF. CDR3 coding DNA: TGCAGTGCTAGAGTCCGCGGGGGCTCAGATACGCAGTATTTT.

This clonotype was counted at least ten times. The rearrangement joins TRBV6-1 to TRBJ2-4, with D perhaps assigned TRBD1 or TRBD2 (5 bases each). The CDR3 has 16 residues. The V gene lost 4 bases and the J gene lost 3 bases, with 16 bases spanning the gap. Germline values: CDR1 MNHNS, CDR2 SASEGT. The CDR3 sequence: CASSVEGLGVKNIQYF. The CDR3 bases are TGTGCCAGCAGTGTAGAGGGGCTCGGGGTCAAAAACATTCAGTACTTC.

This clonotype was counted many times. The chain links TRBV29-1 to TRBJ2-7, with TRBD1 matching 8 bases. The CDR3 runs 11 residues. After removal of 6 bases from V and 5 bases from J, the junction contained 3 bases not matched to a gene. From germline, CDR1 is SQVTM and CDR2 ANQGSEA. For the CDR3, the DNA is TGCAGCGTGACAGGGGTGAACGAGCAGTACTTC. Translating gives CSVTGVNEQYF.

Points on this clonotype: Being one base from a much bigger clone, this may be a read error. The conserved phenylalanine or tryptophan normally closing the CDR3 is absent here, so this likely arose from a read error. This chain uses TRBV2 with TRBJ2-3; no reliable D call. This CDR3 comprises 12 residues. Germline V gene data show CDR1 as SNHLY and CDR2 as FYNNEI. With 7 bases removed from V and 6 bases from J, the gap between germline ends came to 11 bases. For the CDR3, the DNA is TGTGCCAGCATCCCCTTTGCGGATACGCAGTATTCT. This codes for CASIPFADTQYS.

This clonotype was observed many times. A read error is likely, as this CDR3 ends without the conserved phenylalanine or tryptophan. The DNA is left out, because the CDR3 cannot be placed on it with certainty; the CDR3 is given as TCRdb lists it. V and J are TRBV20-1 and TRBJ1-1; TRBD1 is the table's D call and was not checked against the DNA. The CDR3 is 12 amino acids long, termini counted. CDR1 and CDR2 (germline): DFQATT, SNEGSKA (reference sequence). CDR3 residues: CSARDAPRRGEI.

This clonotype was seen ten or more times. The V gene is TRBV7-6, the J gene TRBJ1-5, with D possibly TRBD1 on 5 matching bases. V lost 1 base and J lost 1, with 11 bases in between. CDR1 is SGHVS, CDR2 FNYEAQ, per germline. The CDR3 sequence is 16 residues long. CDR3 region: CASSLGQGGSNQPQHF. The CDR3, as DNA: TGTGCCAGCAGCTTAGGCCAGGGAGGGAGCAATCAGCCCCAGCATTTT. Complete variable domain (other parts from reference TRBV7-6 and TRBJ1-5): GAGVSQSPRYKVTKRGQDVALRCDPISGHVSLYWYRQALGQGPEFLTYFNYEAQQDKSGLPNDRFSAERPEGSISTLTIQRTEQRDSAMYRCASSLGQGGSNQPQHFGDGTRLSIL.

A few counts support this clonotype. J is TRBJ1-5 and V is TRBV29-1, with TRBD1 matching over 7 bases. Germline V lookup: CDR1 SQVTM, CDR2 ANQGSEA. CDR3 length equals 13 residues. With 5 bases clipped from V and 5 bases from J, the junction kept 6 bases outside the gene matches. The CDR3 loop reads CSVRQGRDQPQHF. The CDR3 nucleotides read TGCAGCGTTCGACAGGGCCGGGATCAGCCCCAGCATTTT.

This clonotype was counted ten times or more. This chain joins TRBV29-1 and TRBJ2-1; maybe TRBD1 (6 bases). Trimming pared 1 base from V and 5 bases from J, leaving 9 bases between. CDR1 is SQVTM, CDR2 ANQGSEA, per germline. The CDR3 is made up of 13 amino acids. The CDR3: CSVEADSDNEQFF. CDR3 nucleotides: TGCAGCGTTGAAGCGGACAGCGACAATGAGCAGTTCTTC.

This clonotype was seen many times. This chain uses TRBV15 with TRBJ1-1; no firm D call. This CDR3 has 14 residues. Trimming stripped 0 bases from V and 6 bases from J, with 11 bases between. Germline-derived CDR1 and CDR2 are LNHNV and YYDKDF (reference sequence). The CDR3 region has the DNA TGTGCCACCAGCAGAGAGATAGAGTTCTCTGAAGCTTTCTTT. Translating it yields CATSREIEFSEAFF. Filled out from reference TRBV15 and TRBJ1-1, the complete variable domain reads DAMVIQNPRYQVTQFGKPVTLSCSQTLNHNVMYWYQQKSSQAPKLLFHYYDKDFNNEADTPDNFQSRRPNTSFCFLDIRSPGLGDTAMYLCATSREIEFSEAFFGQGTRLTVV.

This chain links TRBV2 with TRBJ2-3, with D uncertain. The CDR3 totals 15 residues. Per the germline V gene, CDR1 is SNHLY and CDR2 is FYNNEI. Deletions cut 5 bases from V and 3 bases from J, with 15 bases between. CDR3 bases: TGTGCCAGCAGTACCATTATCCTCAATACAGATACGCAGTATTTT. As protein: CASSTIILNTDTQYF.

The genes are TRBV2 and TRBJ2-7; D is ambiguous. This CDR3 contains 15 residues. Trimming removed 1 base from V and 3 bases from J, with 13 bases in between. Germline values: CDR1 SNHLY, CDR2 FYNNEI. This chain's CDR3 is CASSEGASIDYEQYF. The CDR3 nucleotides are TGTGCCAGCAGTGAAGGGGCGTCTATAGACTACGAGCAGTACTTC. Using reference TRBV2 and TRBJ2-7 for the parts outside the CDR3, the full variable domain is EPEVTQTPSHQVTQMGQEVILRCVPISNHLYFYWYRQILGQKVEFLVSFYNNEISEKSEIFDDQFSVERPDGSNFTLKIRSTKLEDSAMYFCASSEGASIDYEQYFGPGTRLTVT.

The table lists this clonotype with many counts. V gene TRBV20-1 combines with J gene TRBJ2-7; TRBD1 matches at 8 bases. Germline loops: CDR1 DFQATT, CDR2 SNEGSKA (reference sequence). V shed 3 bases and J 9 bases; nucleotides not matched to a gene: 10. The CDR3 is 13 residues long. CDR3 sequence: CSARGTGGLGQYF. The DNA for the CDR3 is TGCAGTGCTAGGGGGACAGGCGGATTAGGGCAGTACTTC.

The chain uses TRBV4-1 and TRBJ2-7, with TRBD1 identical over 7 bases. J was trimmed by 2 bases and V by 5 bases; bases with no gene match: 3. Per the germline V gene, CDR1 is MGHRA and CDR2 is YSYEKL. The CDR3 length is 13 residues. CDR3 in amino acids: CASSFGTAYEQYF. Written as DNA, the CDR3 is TGCGCCAGCAGCTTTGGGACAGCCTACGAGCAGTACTTC.

This clonotype was seen only a few times. This chain uses TRBV27 with TRBJ1-1, with 9 bases that match TRBD1. CDR1 MNHEY and CDR2 SMNVEV come from the germline V gene (reference sequence). CDR3 length: 16 residues. With 6 bases clipped from V and 5 bases from J, the junction kept 13 bases outside the gene matches. CDR3 nucleotide sequence: TGTGCCAGCAGGTCTACAGGGGGCGGGTTAGGGACTGAAGCTTTCTTT. Its translation is CASRSTGGGLGTEAFF.

This clonotype was detected many times. The genes are TRBV6-5 and TRBJ2-5; D is ambiguous. V was trimmed by 6 bases and J by 5 bases, leaving 13 bases between them. There are 13 residues in the CDR3. Germline V gives CDR1 MNHEY, CDR2 SVGAGI. CDR3 nucleotide sequence: TGTGCCAGCAGCCGAGTCCTAGGGGAGACCCAGTACTTC. Translation: CASSRVLGETQYF.

This clonotype was seen at least ten times. The rearrangement uses TRBV29-1 and TRBJ2-5; D is unresolved. The CDR3 has 13 amino acids. Germline V lookup: CDR1 SQVTM, CDR2 ANQGSEA. The V end was cut by 3 bases, the J end by 2 bases, with 10 bases between. The CDR3 protein is CSVDLAEQETQYF. CDR3 sequence (DNA): TGCAGCGTTGATCTGGCGGAACAAGAGACCCAGTACTTC.

This clonotype was seen repeatedly, ten times or more. This chain connects TRBV20-1 to TRBJ2-7; D gene uncertain. The V end was cut by 2 bases, the J end by 3 bases, with 5 bases between. There are 11 residues in the CDR3. The germline V gene encodes CDR1 DFQATT and CDR2 SNEGSKA (reference sequence). In nucleotides, the CDR3 is TGCAGTGCTAGACTAGTCTACGAGCAGTACTTC. Translation: CSARLVYEQYF.

V is TRBV7-9 and J is TRBJ2-5, with a tentative D call TRBD1 (6 bases). This CDR3 spans 14 amino acids. The V and J ends lost 4 bases and 1 base respectively, with 10 bases between them. CDR1 is SEHNR and CDR2 is FQNEAQ in the germline V gene (reference sequence). CDR3 in amino acids: CASSWGQGQETQYF. In DNA form, the CDR3 reads TGTGCCAGCAGCTGGGGGCAGGGCCAAGAGACCCAGTACTTC.

This clonotype was detected only a few times. The chain uses TRBV29-1 and TRBJ1-1; D ambiguous. The CDR3 extends over 12 amino acids. Looked up from germline, CDR1 is SQVTM and CDR2 is ANQGSEA. Trimming cost V 3 bases and J 6 bases, with 11 bases left between them. The CDR3 loop reads CSVDQGRPEAFF. In DNA, the CDR3 is TGCAGCGTTGATCAAGGACGGCCTGAAGCTTTCTTT. The full variable domain, in which reference TRBV29-1 and TRBJ1-1 provide the parts outside the CDR3, is SAVISQKPSRDICQRGTSLTIQCQVDSQVTMMFWYRQQPGQSLTLIATANQGSEATYESGFVIDKFPISRPNLTFSTLTVSNMSPEDSSIYLCSVDQGRPEAFFGQGTRLTVV.

The table lists this clonotype with many counts. CDR3 sequence (DNA): TGTGCCAGCGAGATGGGCCGGACGAACACTGAAGCTTTCTTT. Protein sequence: CASEMGRTNTEAFF. The chain joins TRBV6-2 or TRBV6-3 to TRBJ1-1; D ambiguous. CDR3 length equals 14 residues. Looked up from germline, CDR1 is MNHEY and CDR2 is SVGEGT. V shed 8 bases and J shed 1 base, with 14 bases lying between them.

This clonotype appeared many times. The rearrangement uses TRBV28 and TRBJ1-1; possible D gene TRBD1, 5 bases. Between the trimmed V and J ends, which lost 8 bases and 4 bases, there was a span of 17 bases. The CDR3 has 14 residues. Per germline, CDR1 MDHEN and CDR2 SYDVKM. CDR3 amino acids: CASSPRGRSTEAFF. In DNA form, the CDR3 reads TGTGCCAGCTCCCCCCGGGGACGGTCCACTGAAGCTTTCTTT.

By sample fraction, this clonotype is medium-sized. The V gene is TRBV6-4, the J gene TRBJ2-3; D gene ambiguous. CDR3 length: 13 amino acids. Germline CDR1 is MRHNA and CDR2 is SNTAGT. The V end was cut by 2 bases, the J end by 0 bases, with 3 bases between. The DNA of the CDR3 is TGTGCCAGCAGTGACGGGAGCACAGATACGCAGTATTTT. Translation gives CASSDGSTDTQYF.